The source of this T cell receptor beta chain is a study of blood T cell repertoires in COVID-19. About the research overall: Both acute and convalescent COVID-19 samples were obtained from the United States, Italy and Spain.

J lost 1 base, V lost 3 bases, and 9 bases had no gene match. Per the germline V gene, CDR1 is LGHDT and CDR2 is YNNKEL (reference sequence). The CDR3 spans 17 residues. Libraries were prepared by immunoSEQ multiplex PCR; TCRdb keeps only in-frame clonotypes and omits some of them. The data contain roughly 200,000 clones, about 88% of them singletons. The source is a man aged 35 to 55 with active or convalescent COVID-19. Material for sequencing was peripheral blood. The chain has TRBV3-1 (or the pseudogene TRBV3-2) and TRBJ2-7; 10 bases line up with TRBD2. In nucleotides, the CDR3 is TGTGCCAGCAGCCACCACACTAGCGGGATAGGATCCTACGAGCAGTACTTC. This codes for CASSHHTSGIGSYEQYF.